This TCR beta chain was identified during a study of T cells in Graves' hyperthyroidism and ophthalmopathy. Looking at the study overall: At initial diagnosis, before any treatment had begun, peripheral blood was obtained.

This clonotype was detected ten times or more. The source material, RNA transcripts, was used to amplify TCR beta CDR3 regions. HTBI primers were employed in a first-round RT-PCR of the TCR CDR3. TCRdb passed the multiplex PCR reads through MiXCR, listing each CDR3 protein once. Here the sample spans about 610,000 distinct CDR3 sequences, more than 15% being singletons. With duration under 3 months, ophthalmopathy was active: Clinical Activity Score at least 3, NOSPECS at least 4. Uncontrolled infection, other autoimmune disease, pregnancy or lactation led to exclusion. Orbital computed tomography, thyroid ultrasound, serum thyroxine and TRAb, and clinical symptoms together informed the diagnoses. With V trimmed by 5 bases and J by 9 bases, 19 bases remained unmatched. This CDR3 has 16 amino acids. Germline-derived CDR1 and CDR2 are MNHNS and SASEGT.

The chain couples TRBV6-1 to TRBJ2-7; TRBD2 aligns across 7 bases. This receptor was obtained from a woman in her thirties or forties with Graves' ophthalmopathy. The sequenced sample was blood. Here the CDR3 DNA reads TGTGCCAGCAGTTCCAACGCCCCAGCGGGGAAGTTGGCGCAGTACTTC. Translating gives CASSSNAPAGKLAQYF.